Shown below are 24 T cell receptor beta chains from a single sample sequenced in a study of cytomegalovirus exposure and HLA in healthy donors. The PCR was carried out with 60 Vbeta primers and 13 Jbeta primers. TCRdb keeps only in-frame clones here, not all; method: immunoSEQ multiplex PCR. The sample lists 180,000 or so clones; 70% to 85% were seen once. Material: PBMCs. Receptor source: a woman in her fifties or sixties in good health and CMV-seropositive.

The chain couples TRBV6-1 to TRBJ2-5, with TRBD2 identical over 8 bases. Germline V gives CDR1 MNHNS, CDR2 SASEGT. Trimming took 5 bases from V and 5 from J; bases not matched to a gene: 10. This CDR3 comprises 15 residues. The CDR3 DNA reads as TGTGCCAGCAGTCCCACAGCGGGAGTTACGGAGACCCAGTACTTC. Protein product: CASSPTAGVTETQYF.

This clone was picked up a small number of times. The chain links TRBV7-6 to TRBJ1-3; D possibly corresponds to TRBD1 (5 bases). The CDR3 extends over 16 amino acids. CDR1 SGHVS and CDR2 FNYEAQ come from the germline V gene. The V and J ends lost 0 bases and 1 base respectively, with 10 bases between them. The CDR3, as DNA: TGTGCCAGCAGCTTAGCGCGGGGCCCATCTGGAAACACCATATATTTT. Translating gives CASSLARGPSGNTIYF.

The chain uses TRBV27 and TRBJ1-1; D might be TRBD1 (5 bases). This CDR3 spans 17 amino acids. Trimming took 2 bases from V and 10 from J, leaving 26 bases between them. CDR1 is MNHEY and CDR2 is SMNVEV in the germline V gene (reference sequence). The CDR3 sequence is CASSLIGSRAVGVGAFF. In DNA form, the CDR3 reads TGTGCCAGCAGTTTAATCGGCTCCAGGGCCGTTGGTGTCGGAGCTTTCTTT.

The gene calls are TRBV4-3 and TRBJ1-4; unclear D gene. Germline lookup yields CDR1 LGHNA and CDR2 YSLEER. V lost 0 bases to trimming and J lost 8 bases, with 13 bases between them. The CDR3 contains 15 residues. The CDR3 spells CASSQDVRGYEKLFF. CDR3 DNA sequence: TGCGCCAGCAGCCAAGATGTGCGGGGATACGAAAAACTGTTTTTT.

As regards this clone: A junction boundary mismatches the germline segment, possibly from a read error. The rearrangement joins TRBV5-1 to TRBJ2-1; TRBD1 aligns across 8 bases. Germline-derived CDR1 and CDR2 are SGHRS and YFSETQ. The CDR3 totals 17 residues. The CDR3 DNA is TGCGCCAGCAACTTGGGGAAAGGGACAGGCCTAAACAATGAGCAGTTCTTC. This encodes CASNLGKGTGLNNEQFF.

The rearrangement joins TRBV5-1 to TRBJ2-5, with TRBD1 identical over 8 bases. The J call may be incorrect, as the DNA end agrees better with TRBJ2-7. Germline CDR1 SGHRS, CDR2 YFSETQ. There are 13 residues in the CDR3. The DNA of the CDR3 is TGCGCCAGCAGTTTTGGACAGGGAGGCGAGCAGTACTTC. This codes for CASSFGQGGEQYF.

The chain joins TRBV20-1 to TRBJ2-1; unclear D gene. Trimming shortened V by 7 bases and J by 4 bases, and 8 bases separated the two germline ends. Germline V lookup: CDR1 DFQATT, CDR2 SNEGSKA (reference sequence). This CDR3 is 11 amino acids long. Written as DNA, the CDR3 is TGCAGTGTCCCACAATACAATGAGCAGTTCTTC. This sequence encodes CSVPQYNEQFF.

J is TRBJ1-2 and V is TRBV5-6; no clear D gene. This CDR3 contains 15 residues. Trimming stripped 4 bases from V and 4 bases from J, with 17 bases between. Per germline, CDR1 SGHDT and CDR2 YYEEEE. The CDR3 DNA follows: TGTGCCAGCAGCCAAGAGCCGGGCGGGCGCTATGGCTACACCTTC. Translated, it gives CASSQEPGGRYGYTF.

The V call is TRBV30, the J call TRBJ1-2; perhaps TRBD1 as D (5 bases). This CDR3 contains 13 residues. Germline V gene sequence: CDR1 GTSNPN, CDR2 SVGIG (reference sequence). V lost 0 bases to trimming and J lost 6 bases, with 11 bases between them. As DNA, the CDR3 is TGTGCCTGGAGTGTAGCACAGGCGGATGGCTACACCTTC. This sequence encodes CAWSVAQADGYTF. Using reference TRBV30 and TRBJ1-2 for the parts outside the CDR3, the full variable domain is SQTIHQWPATLVQPVGSPLSLECTVEGTSNPNLYWYRQAAGRGLQLLFYSVGIGQISSEVPQNLSASRPQDRQFILSSKKLLLSDSGFYLCAWSVAQADGYTFGSGTRLTVV.

The rearrangement uses TRBV21-1 and TRBJ1-2; the D segment call TRBD1 is taken from the table without a DNA check. TRBV21-1 represents a pseudogene. There are 16 residues in the CDR3. The CDR3 reads CASSNIPRVNNYGYTF. DNA for the CDR3: TGTGCCAGCAGCAATATACCCAGGGTGAACAACTATGGCTACACCTTC.

The chain recombines TRBV11-2 with TRBJ2-7, with TRBD2 as a possible D gene (6 bases). V was clipped by 4 bases and J by 7 bases, with 20 bases between them. The CDR3 totals 15 residues. Germline V gene lookup returns CDR1 SGHAT and CDR2 FQNNGV. The CDR3 is CASSSRAGPPGEQYF. The CDR3 nucleotides read TGTGCCAGCAGCTCCCGGGCGGGACCTCCGGGTGAGCAGTACTTC.

This clone was counted a single time. V is TRBV2 and J is TRBJ2-5; unclear D gene. V dropped 8 bases and J dropped 3 bases, with 7 bases sitting between them. This CDR3 is built from 11 residues. From germline, CDR1 is SNHLY and CDR2 FYNNEI. CDR3 in DNA: TGTGCCAGCGGTTCGGAAGAGACCCAGTACTTC. Its protein product is CASGSEETQYF.

This clone has only one observation. The CDR3 sequence: CASSLESGTQYF. The CDR3 DNA sequence: TGTGCCAGCAGCTTAGAGAGTGGGACCCAGTACTTC. V gene TRBV7-3 combines with J gene TRBJ2-5; unclear D gene. The length of the CDR3 is 12 residues. Trimming pared 2 bases from V and 7 bases from J, leaving 8 bases between. Germline CDR1 SGHTA, CDR2 FQGTGA.

The J gene is TRBJ2-1, the V gene TRBV28; D might be TRBD1 (5 bases). The CDR3 covers 14 residues. Germline CDR1 reads MDHEN; CDR2 reads SYDVKM. Trimming removed 3 bases at V and 7 bases at J, with 13 bases between. The CDR3 loop is CASSLGLLGNEQFF. CDR3 nucleotides: TGTGCCAGCAGTTTGGGGCTCCTGGGGAATGAGCAGTTCTTC.

For this clone: The junction shows a germline mismatch at one end, possibly a read error. The chain couples TRBV5-8 to TRBJ2-6; TRBD1 is a possible D gene (5 bases). Germline CDR1 is SGHTS and CDR2 is YDEGEE. The length of the CDR3 is 16 residues. CDR3: CASSLNKQGSSNGLTF. The CDR3 DNA follows: TGTGCCAGCAGCTTAAATAAGCAGGGTTCATCCAACGGCCTGACTTTC.

This chain links TRBV19 with TRBJ1-5; the match to TRBD1 covers 8 bases. The CDR3 runs to 17 residues. The ends lost 3 bases at V and 2 bases at J; junction bases unmatched: 9. From germline, CDR1 is LNHDA and CDR2 SQIVND (reference sequence). CDR3 loop: CASSIPTSTGGNQPQHF. The DNA for the CDR3 is TGTGCCAGTAGTATCCCTACCTCGACAGGGGGCAATCAGCCCCAGCATTTT.

The CDR3 sequence: CSVARQGRKETQYF. In nucleotides, the CDR3 is TGCAGCGTCGCCCGACAGGGACGGAAAGAGACCCAGTACTTC. The chain combines TRBV29-1 with TRBJ2-5; 7 bases map to TRBD1. Germline V gene sequence: CDR1 SQVTM, CDR2 ANQGSEA. The CDR3 contains 14 residues. V lost 6 bases to trimming and J lost 3 bases; unmatched junction nucleotides: 10.

The genes are TRBV5-5 and TRBJ1-2; TRBD1 is a possible D gene (6 bases). Germline CDR1 reads SGHKS; CDR2 reads YYEKEE (reference sequence). This CDR3 contains 14 residues. The germline V and J ends were trimmed by 7 bases and 2 bases, with 15 bases remaining between them. CDR3 sequence (DNA): TGTGCCAGCCTGGGGGCAGGGATAAACTATGGCTACACCTTC. It specifies CASLGAGINYGYTF.

This chain uses TRBV29-1 with TRBJ2-7, with D tentatively TRBD1 (5 bases). The V gene's germline CDR1 is SQVTM and CDR2 ANQGSEA. Trimming pared 7 bases from V and 2 bases from J, leaving 21 bases between. The CDR3 consists of 15 residues. As DNA, the CDR3 is TGCAGCGACCCGCCGTTCAGGGTTCTTACCTACGAGCAGTACTTC. It is translated as CSDPPFRVLTYEQYF.

This chain links TRBV9 with TRBJ1-2, with D maybe TRBD1 (6 bases). The V end lost 4 bases, the J end lost 4 bases, and 23 bases lay between the germline ends. CDR3 length: 17 amino acids. CDR1 and CDR2 (germline): SGDLS, YYNGEE. The CDR3 region is CASSSYTGTPEFYGYTF. As DNA, the CDR3 is TGTGCCAGCAGCTCCTACACCGGGACACCGGAGTTCTATGGCTACACCTTC.

As concerns this clone: One end of the junction is discordant with germline, which a read error may explain. CDR3 region: CASSSGLSDTEAFF. CDR3 nucleotide sequence: TGTGCTAGCAGCTCCGGACTGAGTGACACTGAAGCTTTCTTT. The chain employs TRBV7-7 and TRBJ1-1; unclear D gene. Germline V gene data show CDR1 as SSHAT and CDR2 as FNYEAQ (reference sequence). This CDR3 is built from 14 residues.

J is TRBJ2-7 and V is TRBV6-5; D remains unclear. Germline assignment: CDR1 MNHEY and CDR2 SVGAGI. Trimming shortened V by 6 bases and J by 5 bases, and 14 bases separated the two germline ends. CDR3 length: 13 amino acids. CDR3 DNA: TGTGCCAGCAGACCAACGACAACCCACGAGCAGTACTTC. Translation gives CASRPTTTHEQYF.

The chain joins TRBV4-2 to TRBJ1-4; no definite D call. The CDR3 has 13 residues. V shed 4 bases and J shed 5 bases, with 8 bases lying between them. Per germline, CDR1 LGHNA and CDR2 YNFKEQ. The CDR3, as DNA: TGTGCCAGCAGCCTGAACACGAATGAAAAACTGTTTTTT. Protein: CASSLNTNEKLFF.

The gene calls are TRBV5-1 and TRBJ2-2; D is uncertain. The CDR3 is 15 residues long. Trimming removed 0 bases at V and 3 bases at J, with 9 bases between. In germline, CDR1 is SGHRS, CDR2 YFSETQ. The CDR3 region is CASSLEWQDTGELFF. CDR3 DNA: TGCGCCAGCAGCTTGGAGTGGCAAGACACCGGGGAGCTGTTTTTT. Drawing the rest from reference TRBV5-1 and TRBJ2-2, the complete variable domain is KAGVTQTPRYLIKTRGQQVTLSCSPISGHRSVSWYQQTPGQGLQFLFEYFSETQRNKGNFPGRFSGRQFSNSRSEMNVSTLELGDSALYLCASSLEWQDTGELFFGEGSRLTVL.